Sequencing of this T cell receptor (beta chain) was carried out in a study of CD8+ T cells in alopecia areata. Notes on the study in general: Scalp specimens additionally yield sequences from normal skin's resident alphabeta T cells. Many expanded lesional clones remained in scalp and blood on tofacitinib. Affected lesional scalp, above all in alopecia totalis/universalis, was more clonal than normal scalp.

About this clone: Its antigen is unidentified.

Treatment meaning: oral pan-JAK inhibitor, 5-10 mg twice daily. Peripheral blood samples and lesional scalp punch biopsies were obtained from alopecia areata patients. cDNA prepared by RNA extraction and subsequent reverse transcription served as the template for sequencing. Using immunoSEQ multiplex PCR, the repertoire was profiled, and TCRdb retains in-frame clones only, with some absent. The sample shows roughly 100,000 clones, about nine tenths of them seen only once. The CDR3 consists of 15 residues. Per the germline V gene, CDR1 is SNHLY and CDR2 is FYNNEI. Trimming at V came to 10 bases and at J to 2 bases, leaving 10 bases not matched to a gene.

The J gene is TRBJ1-2, the V gene TRBV2; 10 nucleotides match TRBD1. Sample: CD8+ T cells sorted from blood, taken between weeks 30 and 35, from a patient treated with tofacitinib. This clonotype originated in a human donor with alopecia areata. As DNA, the CDR3 is TGTGCCAACGCCGGGACAGGGGTTTGGAACTATGGCTACACCTTC. Encoded protein: CANAGTGVWNYGYTF.